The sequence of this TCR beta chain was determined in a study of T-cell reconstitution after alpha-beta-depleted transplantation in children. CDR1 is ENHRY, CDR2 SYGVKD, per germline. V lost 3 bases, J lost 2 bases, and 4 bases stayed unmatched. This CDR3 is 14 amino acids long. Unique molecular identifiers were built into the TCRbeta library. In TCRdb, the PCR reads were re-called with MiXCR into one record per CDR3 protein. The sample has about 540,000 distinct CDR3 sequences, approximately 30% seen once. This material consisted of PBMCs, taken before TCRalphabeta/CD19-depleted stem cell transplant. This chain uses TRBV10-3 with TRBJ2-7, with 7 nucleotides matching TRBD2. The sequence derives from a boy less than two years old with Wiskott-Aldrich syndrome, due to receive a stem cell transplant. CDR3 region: CAISDSGGTYEQYF. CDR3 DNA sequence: TGTGCCATCAGTGATTCCGGGGGGACCTACGAGCAGTACTTC.